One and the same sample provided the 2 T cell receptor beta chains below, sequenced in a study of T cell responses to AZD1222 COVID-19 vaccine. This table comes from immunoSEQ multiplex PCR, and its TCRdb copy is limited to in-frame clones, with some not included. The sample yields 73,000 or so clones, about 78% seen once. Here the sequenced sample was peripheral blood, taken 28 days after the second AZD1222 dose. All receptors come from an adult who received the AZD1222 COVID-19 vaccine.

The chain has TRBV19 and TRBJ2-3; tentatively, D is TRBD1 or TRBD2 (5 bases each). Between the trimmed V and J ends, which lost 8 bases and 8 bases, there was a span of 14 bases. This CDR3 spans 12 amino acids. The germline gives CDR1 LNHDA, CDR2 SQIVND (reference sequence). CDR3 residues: CASGTAWGTQYF. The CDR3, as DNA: TGTGCCAGTGGGACCGCCTGGGGTACGCAGTATTTT.

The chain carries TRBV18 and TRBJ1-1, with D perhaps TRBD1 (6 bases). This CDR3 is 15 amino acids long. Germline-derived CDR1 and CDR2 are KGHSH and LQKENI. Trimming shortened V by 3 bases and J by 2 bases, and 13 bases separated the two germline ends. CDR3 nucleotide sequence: TGTGCCAGCTCACCCAAAAACGGGGGCAACACTGAAGCTTTCTTT. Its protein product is CASSPKNGGNTEAFF.